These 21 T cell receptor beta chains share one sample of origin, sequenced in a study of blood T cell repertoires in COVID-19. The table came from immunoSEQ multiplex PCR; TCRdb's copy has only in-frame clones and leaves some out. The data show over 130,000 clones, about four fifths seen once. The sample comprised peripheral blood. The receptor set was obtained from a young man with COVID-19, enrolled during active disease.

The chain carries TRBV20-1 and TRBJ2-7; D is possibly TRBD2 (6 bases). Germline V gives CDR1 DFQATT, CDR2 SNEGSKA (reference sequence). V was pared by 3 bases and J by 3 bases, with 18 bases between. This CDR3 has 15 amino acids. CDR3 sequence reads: CSASKLAGNFYEQYF. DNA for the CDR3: TGCAGTGCTAGTAAGTTGGCGGGAAACTTCTACGAGCAGTACTTC.

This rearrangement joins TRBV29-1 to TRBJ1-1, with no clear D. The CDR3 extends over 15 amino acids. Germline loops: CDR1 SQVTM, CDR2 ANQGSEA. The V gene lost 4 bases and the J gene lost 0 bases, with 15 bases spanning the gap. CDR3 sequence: CSVVNYEGLNTEAFF. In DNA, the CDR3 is TGCAGCGTTGTAAACTACGAGGGCCTGAACACTGAAGCTTTCTTT.

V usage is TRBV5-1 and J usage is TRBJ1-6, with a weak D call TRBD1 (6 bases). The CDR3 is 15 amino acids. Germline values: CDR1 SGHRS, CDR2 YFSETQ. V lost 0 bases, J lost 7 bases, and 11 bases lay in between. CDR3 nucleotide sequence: TGCGCCAGCAGCTTGGACAGGGCCGCGAATTCACCCCTCCACTTT. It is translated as CASSLDRAANSPLHF.

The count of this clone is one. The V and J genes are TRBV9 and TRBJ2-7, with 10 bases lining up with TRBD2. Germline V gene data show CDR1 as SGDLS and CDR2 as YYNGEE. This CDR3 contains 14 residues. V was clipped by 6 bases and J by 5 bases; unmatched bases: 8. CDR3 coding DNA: TGTGCCAGCACTCCCGGGACTAGCGTCAACGAGCAGTACTTC. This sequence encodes CASTPGTSVNEQYF.

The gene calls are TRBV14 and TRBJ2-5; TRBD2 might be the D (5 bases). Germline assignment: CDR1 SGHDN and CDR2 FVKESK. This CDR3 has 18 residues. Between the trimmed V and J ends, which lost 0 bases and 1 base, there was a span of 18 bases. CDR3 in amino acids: CASSQDNMWFGVQETQYF. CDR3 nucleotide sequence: TGTGCCAGCAGCCAAGATAATATGTGGTTCGGGGTCCAAGAGACCCAGTACTTC.

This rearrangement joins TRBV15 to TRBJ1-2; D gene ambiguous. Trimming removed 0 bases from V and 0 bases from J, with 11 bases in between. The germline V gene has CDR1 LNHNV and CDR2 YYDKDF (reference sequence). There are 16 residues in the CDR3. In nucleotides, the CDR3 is TGTGCCACCAGCAGAGAAGCGAGGTTACCTAACTATGGCTACACCTTC. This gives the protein CATSREARLPNYGYTF.

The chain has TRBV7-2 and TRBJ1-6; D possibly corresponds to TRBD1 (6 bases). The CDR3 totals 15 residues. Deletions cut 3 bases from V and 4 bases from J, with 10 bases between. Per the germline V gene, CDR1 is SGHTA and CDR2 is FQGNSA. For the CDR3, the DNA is TGTGCCAGCAGCTTGGGGGGGGCATATAATTCACCCCTCCACTTT. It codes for CASSLGGAYNSPLHF.

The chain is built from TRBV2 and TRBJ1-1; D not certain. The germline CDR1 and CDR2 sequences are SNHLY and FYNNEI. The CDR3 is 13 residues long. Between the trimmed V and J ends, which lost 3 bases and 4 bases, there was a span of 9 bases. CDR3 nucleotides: TGTGCCAGCAGTGACAGGTATATCACTGAAGCTTTCTTT. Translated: CASSDRYITEAFF.

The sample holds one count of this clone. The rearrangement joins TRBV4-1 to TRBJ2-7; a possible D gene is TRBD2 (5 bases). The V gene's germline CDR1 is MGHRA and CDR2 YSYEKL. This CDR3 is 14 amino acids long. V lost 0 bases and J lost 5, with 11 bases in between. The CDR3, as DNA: TGCGCCAGCAGCCAAGATTTCTCCGGGGACGAGCAGTACTTC. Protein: CASSQDFSGDEQYF.

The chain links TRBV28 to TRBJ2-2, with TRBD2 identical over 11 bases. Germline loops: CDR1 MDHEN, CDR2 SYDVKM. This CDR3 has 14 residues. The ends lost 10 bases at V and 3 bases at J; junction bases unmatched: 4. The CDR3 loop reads CATKGLADTGELFF. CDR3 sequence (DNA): TGTGCCACCAAGGGACTAGCGGACACCGGGGAGCTGTTTTTT.

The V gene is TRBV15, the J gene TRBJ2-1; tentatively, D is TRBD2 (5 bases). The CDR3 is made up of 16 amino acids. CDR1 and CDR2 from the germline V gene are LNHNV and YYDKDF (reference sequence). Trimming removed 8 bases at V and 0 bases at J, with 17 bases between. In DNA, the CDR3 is TGTGCCACCCGGGATGATTGGGCGGACTCCTACAATGAGCAGTTCTTC. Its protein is CATRDDWADSYNEQFF.

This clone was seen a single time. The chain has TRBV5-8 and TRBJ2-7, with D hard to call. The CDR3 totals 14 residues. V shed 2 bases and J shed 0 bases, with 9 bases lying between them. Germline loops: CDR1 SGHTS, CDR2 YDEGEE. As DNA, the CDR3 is TGTGCCAGCAGCTTTCAACAGAACTCCTACGAGCAGTACTTC. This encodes CASSFQQNSYEQYF.

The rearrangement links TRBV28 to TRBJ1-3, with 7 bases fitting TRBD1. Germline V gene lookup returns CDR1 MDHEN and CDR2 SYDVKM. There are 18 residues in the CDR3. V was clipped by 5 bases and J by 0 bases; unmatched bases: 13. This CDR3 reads CASSGWTGGGLSGNTIYF. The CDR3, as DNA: TGTGCCAGCAGTGGGTGGACAGGCGGAGGGCTCTCTGGAAACACCATATATTTT.

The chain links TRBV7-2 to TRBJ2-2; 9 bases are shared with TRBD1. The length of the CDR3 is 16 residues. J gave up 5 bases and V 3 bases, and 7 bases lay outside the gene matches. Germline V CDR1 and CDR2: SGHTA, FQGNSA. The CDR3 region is CASSFRLGQGTGELFF. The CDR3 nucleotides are TGTGCCAGCAGCTTCCGACTGGGACAGGGAACCGGGGAGCTGTTTTTT. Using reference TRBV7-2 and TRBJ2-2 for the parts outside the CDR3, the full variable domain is GAGVSQSPSNKVTEKGKDVELRCDPISGHTALYWYRQSLGQGLEFLIYFQGNSAPDKSGLPSDRFSAERTGGSVSTLTIQRTQQEDSAVYLCASSFRLGQGTGELFFGEGSRLTVL.

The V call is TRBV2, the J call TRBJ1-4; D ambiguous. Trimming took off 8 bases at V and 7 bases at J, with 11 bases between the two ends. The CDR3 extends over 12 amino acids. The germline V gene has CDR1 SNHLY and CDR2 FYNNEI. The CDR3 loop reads CASEVGGEKLFF. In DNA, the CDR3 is TGTGCCAGCGAGGTTGGAGGTGAAAAACTGTTTTTT. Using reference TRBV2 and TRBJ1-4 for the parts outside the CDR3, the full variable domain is EPEVTQTPSHQVTQMGQEVILRCVPISNHLYFYWYRQILGQKVEFLVSFYNNEISEKSEIFDDQFSVERPDGSNFTLKIRSTKLEDSAMYFCASEVGGEKLFFGSGTQLSVL.

The CDR3 is CASSRDRGGDEQFF. The CDR3 DNA follows: TGTGCCAGCAGCCGGGACAGGGGTGGCGATGAGCAGTTCTTC. V is TRBV7-9 and J is TRBJ2-1; 10 nucleotides align to TRBD1. The CDR3 is 14 residues long. Germline CDR1 and CDR2: SEHNR and FQNEAQ (reference sequence). V lost 5 bases and J lost 8; bases outside the gene matches: 6.

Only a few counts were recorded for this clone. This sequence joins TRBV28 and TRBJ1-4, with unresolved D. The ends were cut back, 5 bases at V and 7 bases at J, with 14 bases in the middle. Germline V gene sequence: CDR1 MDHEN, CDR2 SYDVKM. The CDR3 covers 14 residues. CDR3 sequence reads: CASSLPGSLEKLFF. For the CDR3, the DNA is TGTGCCAGCAGTCTACCCGGGAGCCTTGAAAAACTGTTTTTT.

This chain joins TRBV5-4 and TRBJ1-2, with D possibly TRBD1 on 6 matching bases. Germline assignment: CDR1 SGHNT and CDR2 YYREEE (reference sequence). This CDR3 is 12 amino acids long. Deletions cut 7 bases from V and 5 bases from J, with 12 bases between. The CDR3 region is CASGSGTYGYTF. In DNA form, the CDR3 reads TGTGCCAGCGGGTCGGGGACATATGGCTACACCTTC.

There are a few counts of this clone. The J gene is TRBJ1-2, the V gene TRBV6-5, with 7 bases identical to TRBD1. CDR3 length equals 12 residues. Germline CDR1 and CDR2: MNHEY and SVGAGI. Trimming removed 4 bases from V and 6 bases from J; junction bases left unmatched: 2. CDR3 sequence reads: CASSSTGNGYTF. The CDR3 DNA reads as TGTGCCAGCAGTTCGACAGGGAATGGCTACACCTTC.

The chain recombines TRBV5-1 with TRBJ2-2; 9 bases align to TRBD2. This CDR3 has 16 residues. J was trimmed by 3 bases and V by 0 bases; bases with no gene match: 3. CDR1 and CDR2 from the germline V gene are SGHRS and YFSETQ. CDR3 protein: CASSLGLAGDTGELFF. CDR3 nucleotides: TGCGCCAGCAGCTTGGGATTAGCGGGAGACACCGGGGAGCTGTTTTTT.

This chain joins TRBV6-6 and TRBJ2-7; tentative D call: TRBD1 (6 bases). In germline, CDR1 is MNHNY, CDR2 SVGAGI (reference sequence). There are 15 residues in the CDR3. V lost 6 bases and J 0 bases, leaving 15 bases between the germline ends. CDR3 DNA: TGTGCCAGCAGCTCGGACAGAGACCCCTCCTACGAGCAGTACTTC. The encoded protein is CASSSDRDPSYEQYF.